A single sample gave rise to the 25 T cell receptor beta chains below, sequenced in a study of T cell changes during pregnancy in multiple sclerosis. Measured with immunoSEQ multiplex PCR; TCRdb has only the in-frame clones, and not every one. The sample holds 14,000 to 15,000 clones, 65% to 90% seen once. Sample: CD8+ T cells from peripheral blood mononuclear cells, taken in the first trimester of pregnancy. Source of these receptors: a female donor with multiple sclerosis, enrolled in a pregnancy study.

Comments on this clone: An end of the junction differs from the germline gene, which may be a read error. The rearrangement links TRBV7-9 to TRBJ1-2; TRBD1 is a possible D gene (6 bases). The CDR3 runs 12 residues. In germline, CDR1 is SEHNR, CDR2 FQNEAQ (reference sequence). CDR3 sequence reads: CASTNTRTEWPF. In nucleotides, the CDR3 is TGTGCCAGCACGAACACCCGGACAGAATGGCCCTTC.

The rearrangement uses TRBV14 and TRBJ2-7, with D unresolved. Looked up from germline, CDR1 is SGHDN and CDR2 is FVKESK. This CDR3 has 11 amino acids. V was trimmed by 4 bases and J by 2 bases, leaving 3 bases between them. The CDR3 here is CASSLTYEQYF. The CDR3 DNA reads TGTGCCAGCAGCCTCACCTACGAGCAGTACTTC.

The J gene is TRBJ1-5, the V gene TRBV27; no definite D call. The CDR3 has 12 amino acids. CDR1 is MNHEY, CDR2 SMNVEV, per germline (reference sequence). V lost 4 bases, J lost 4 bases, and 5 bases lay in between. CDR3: CASSSGNQPQHF. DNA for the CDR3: TGTGCCAGCAGTTCCGGGAATCAGCCCCAGCATTTT.

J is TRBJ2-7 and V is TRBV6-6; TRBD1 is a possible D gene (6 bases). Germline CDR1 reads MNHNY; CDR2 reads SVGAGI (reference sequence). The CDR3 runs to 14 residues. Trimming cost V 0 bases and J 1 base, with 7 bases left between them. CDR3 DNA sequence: TGTGCCAGCAGTTACTCGGACAGATCCTACGAGCAGTACTTC. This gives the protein CASSYSDRSYEQYF.

CDR3 nucleotides: TGTGCCAGCAGGCCCCTCGATGCGAGCTCCTACGAGCAGTACTTC. This gives the protein CASRPLDASSYEQYF. This chain links TRBV27 with TRBJ2-5; D uncertain. Matching the DNA end better, TRBJ2-7 makes the J call doubtful. This CDR3 has 15 residues. CDR1 and CDR2 from the germline V gene are MNHEY and SMNVEV (reference sequence).

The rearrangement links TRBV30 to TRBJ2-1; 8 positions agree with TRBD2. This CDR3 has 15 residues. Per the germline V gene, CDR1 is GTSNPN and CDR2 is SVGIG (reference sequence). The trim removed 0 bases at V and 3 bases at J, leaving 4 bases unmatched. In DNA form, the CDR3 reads TGTGCCTGGAGTGTACTCGCGGGAGGCTACAATGAGCAGTTCTTC. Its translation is CAWSVLAGGYNEQFF.

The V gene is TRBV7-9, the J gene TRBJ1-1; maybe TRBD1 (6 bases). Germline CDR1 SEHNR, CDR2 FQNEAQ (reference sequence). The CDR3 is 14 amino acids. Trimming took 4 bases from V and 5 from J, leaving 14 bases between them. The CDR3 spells CASSSTGKKTEAFF. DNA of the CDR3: TGTGCCAGCAGCTCTACAGGGAAGAAGACTGAAGCTTTCTTT.

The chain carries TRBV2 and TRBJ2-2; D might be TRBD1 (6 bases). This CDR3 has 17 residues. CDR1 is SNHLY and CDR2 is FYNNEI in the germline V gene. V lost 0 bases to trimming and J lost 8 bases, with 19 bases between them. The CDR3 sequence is CASSEARPVEGVGELFF. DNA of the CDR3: TGTGCCAGCAGTGAAGCCCGACCCGTTGAGGGGGTGGGGGAGCTGTTTTTT. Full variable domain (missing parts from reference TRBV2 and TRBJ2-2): EPEVTQTPSHQVTQMGQEVILRCVPISNHLYFYWYRQILGQKVEFLVSFYNNEISEKSEIFDDQFSVERPDGSNFTLKIRSTKLEDSAMYFCASSEARPVEGVGELFFGEGSRLTVL.

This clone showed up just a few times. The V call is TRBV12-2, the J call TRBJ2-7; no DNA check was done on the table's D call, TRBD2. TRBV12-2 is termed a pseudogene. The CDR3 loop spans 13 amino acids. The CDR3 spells CASWRGSTYEQYF. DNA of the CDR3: TGTGCAAGCTGGCGGGGGTCCACCTACGAGCAGTACTTC.

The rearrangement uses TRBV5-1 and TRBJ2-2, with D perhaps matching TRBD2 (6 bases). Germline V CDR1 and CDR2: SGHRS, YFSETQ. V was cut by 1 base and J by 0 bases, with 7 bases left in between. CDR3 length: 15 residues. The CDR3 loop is CASSLKRANTGELFF. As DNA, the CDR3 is TGCGCCAGCAGCTTGAAGCGGGCGAACACCGGGGAGCTGTTTTTT.

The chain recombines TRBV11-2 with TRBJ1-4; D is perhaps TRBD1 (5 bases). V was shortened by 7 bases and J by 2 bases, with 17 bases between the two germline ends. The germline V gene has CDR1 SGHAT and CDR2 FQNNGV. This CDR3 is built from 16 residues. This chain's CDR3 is CASKQGADLTNEKLFF. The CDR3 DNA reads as TGTGCCAGCAAGCAAGGGGCAGACCTTACTAATGAAAAACTGTTTTTT.

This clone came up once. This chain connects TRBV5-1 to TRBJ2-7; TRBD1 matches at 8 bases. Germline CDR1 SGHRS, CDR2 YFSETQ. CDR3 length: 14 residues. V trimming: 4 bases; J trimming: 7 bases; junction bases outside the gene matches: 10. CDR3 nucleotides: TGCGCCAGCAGCCGCAGGACAGGGAGCACGGAGCAGTACTTC. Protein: CASSRRTGSTEQYF.

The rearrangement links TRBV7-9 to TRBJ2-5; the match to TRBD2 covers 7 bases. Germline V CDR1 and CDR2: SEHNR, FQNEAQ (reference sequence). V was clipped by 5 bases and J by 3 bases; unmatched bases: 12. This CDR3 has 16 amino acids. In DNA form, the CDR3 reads TGTGCCAGCAGCCCTCCAGCGGGGCTAACCAAAGAGACCCAGTACTTC. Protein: CASSPPAGLTKETQYF.

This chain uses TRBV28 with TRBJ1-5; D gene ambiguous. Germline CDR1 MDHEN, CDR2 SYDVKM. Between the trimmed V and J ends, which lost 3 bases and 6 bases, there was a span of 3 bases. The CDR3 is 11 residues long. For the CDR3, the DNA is TGTGCCAGCAGTTTCGGTCAGCCCCAGCATTTT. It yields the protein CASSFGQPQHF.

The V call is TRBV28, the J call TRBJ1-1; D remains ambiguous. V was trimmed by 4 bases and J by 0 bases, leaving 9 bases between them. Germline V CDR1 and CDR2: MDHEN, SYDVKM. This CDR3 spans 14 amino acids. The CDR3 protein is CASSSGNLNTEAFF. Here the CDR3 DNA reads TGTGCCAGCAGTTCGGGGAACCTGAACACTGAAGCTTTCTTT.

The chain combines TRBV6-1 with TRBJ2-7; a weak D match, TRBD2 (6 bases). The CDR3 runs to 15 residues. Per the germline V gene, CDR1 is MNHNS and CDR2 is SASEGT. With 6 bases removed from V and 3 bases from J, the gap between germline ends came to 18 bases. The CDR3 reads CASRSSTRDNYEQYF. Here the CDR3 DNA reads TGTGCCAGCAGGAGTTCGACTAGAGATAACTACGAGCAGTACTTC.

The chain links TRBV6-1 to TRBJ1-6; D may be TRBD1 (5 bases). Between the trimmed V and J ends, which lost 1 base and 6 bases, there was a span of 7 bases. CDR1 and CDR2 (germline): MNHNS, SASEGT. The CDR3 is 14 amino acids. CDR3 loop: CASSEGQGNSPLHF. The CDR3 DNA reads TGTGCCAGCAGTGAAGGGCAGGGTAATTCACCCCTCCACTTT.

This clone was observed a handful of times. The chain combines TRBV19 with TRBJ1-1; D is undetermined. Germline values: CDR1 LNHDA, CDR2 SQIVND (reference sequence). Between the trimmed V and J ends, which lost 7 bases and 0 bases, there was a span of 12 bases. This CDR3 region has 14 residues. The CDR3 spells CASTPSGMNTEAFF. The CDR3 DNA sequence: TGTGCCAGTACCCCAAGCGGGATGAACACTGAAGCTTTCTTT.

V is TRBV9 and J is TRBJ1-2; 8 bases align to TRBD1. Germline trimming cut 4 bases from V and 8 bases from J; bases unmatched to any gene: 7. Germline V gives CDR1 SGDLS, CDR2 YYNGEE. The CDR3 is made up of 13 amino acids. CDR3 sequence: CASSPQTGVGYTF. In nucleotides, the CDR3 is TGTGCCAGCAGCCCGCAGACAGGGGTAGGCTACACCTTC. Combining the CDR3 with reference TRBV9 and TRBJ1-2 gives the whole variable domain DSGVTQTPKHLITATGQRVTLRCSPRSGDLSVYWYQQSLDQGLQFLIQYYNGEERAKGNILERFSAQQFPDLHSELNLSSLELGDSALYFCASSPQTGVGYTFGSGTRLTVV.

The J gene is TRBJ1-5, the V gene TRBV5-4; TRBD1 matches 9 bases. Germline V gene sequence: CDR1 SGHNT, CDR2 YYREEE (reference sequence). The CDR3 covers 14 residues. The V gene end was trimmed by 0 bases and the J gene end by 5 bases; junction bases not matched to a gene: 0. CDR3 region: CASSLGTGDQPQHF. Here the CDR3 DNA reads TGTGCCAGCAGCTTGGGGACAGGGGATCAGCCCCAGCATTTT.

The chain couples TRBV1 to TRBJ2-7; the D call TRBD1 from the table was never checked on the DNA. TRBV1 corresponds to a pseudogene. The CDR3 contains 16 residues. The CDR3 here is CTSSRSSPDNTYEQYF. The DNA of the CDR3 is TGCACCAGCAGCCGAAGTAGTCCGGACAACACCTACGAGCAGTACTTC.

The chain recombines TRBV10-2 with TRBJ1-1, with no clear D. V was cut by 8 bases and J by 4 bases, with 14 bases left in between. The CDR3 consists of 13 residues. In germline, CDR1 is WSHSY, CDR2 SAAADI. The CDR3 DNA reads TGCGCCAGCTTTCGGGAACTGAGCACTGAAGCTTTCTTT. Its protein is CASFRELSTEAFF.

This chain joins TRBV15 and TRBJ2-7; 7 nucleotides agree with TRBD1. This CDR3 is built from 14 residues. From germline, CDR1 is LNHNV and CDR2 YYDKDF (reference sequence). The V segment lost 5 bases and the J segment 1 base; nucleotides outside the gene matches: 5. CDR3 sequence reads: CATSVDRASYEQYF. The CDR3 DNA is TGTGCCACCAGCGTAGACAGGGCTTCCTACGAGCAGTACTTC.

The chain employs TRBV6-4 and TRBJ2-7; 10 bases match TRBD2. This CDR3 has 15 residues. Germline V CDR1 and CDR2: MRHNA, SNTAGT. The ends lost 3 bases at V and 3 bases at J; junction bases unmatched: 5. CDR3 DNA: TGTGCCAGCAGTGAAGGACTAGCGGATTACTACGAGCAGTACTTC. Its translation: CASSEGLADYYEQYF.

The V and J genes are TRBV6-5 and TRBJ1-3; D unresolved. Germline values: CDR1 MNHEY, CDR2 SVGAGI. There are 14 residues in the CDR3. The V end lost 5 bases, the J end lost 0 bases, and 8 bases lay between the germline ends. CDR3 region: CASSHLDSGNTIYF. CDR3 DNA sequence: TGTGCCAGCAGTCATTTAGACTCTGGAAACACCATATATTTT.